The 21 T cell receptor beta chains presented below share a single source sample, sequenced in a study of OX40 agonist ivuxolimab in advanced cancers. Produced via immunoSEQ multiplex PCR; TCRdb's table is partial and in-frame only. In the table there are about 55,000 clones, over 70% of which are singletons. Material: CD4+ or CD8+ T cells sorted from blood, obtained in a trial of the OX40 agonist ivuxolimab. Source of these receptors: an adult with an advanced solid tumor such as melanoma, head and neck, liver or kidney cancer.

The chain is built from TRBV6-5 and TRBJ2-7, with 8 bases fitting TRBD2. The CDR3 extends over 16 amino acids. After removal of 0 bases from V and 6 bases from J, the junction contained 10 bases not matched to a gene. Germline values: CDR1 MNHEY, CDR2 SVGAGI. The CDR3 loop reads CASSYSVPGGPAEQYF. In nucleotides, the CDR3 is TGTGCCAGCAGTTACTCGGTACCGGGAGGGCCTGCCGAGCAGTACTTC.

This clone was counted only a few times. The V gene is TRBV19, the J gene TRBJ1-6, with D perhaps TRBD1 (5 bases). Trimming cost V 8 bases and J 10 bases, with 18 bases left between them. CDR1 and CDR2 (germline): LNHDA, SQIVND (reference sequence). The CDR3 has 14 amino acids. In DNA form, the CDR3 reads TGTGCCAGTTTACGGGGCGGGACTAGCTCACCCCTCCACTTT. Protein: CASLRGGTSSPLHF.

The chain combines TRBV19 with TRBJ1-4; possibly TRBD1 for D (6 bases). The V end was cut by 10 bases, the J end by 8 bases, with 20 bases between. The CDR3 totals 14 residues. Per germline, CDR1 LNHDA and CDR2 SQIVND (reference sequence). The CDR3 coding sequence is TGTGCCACTACCCAAACAGGGATGAAGGAAAAACTGTTTTTT. This sequence encodes CATTQTGMKEKLFF. Supplemented by reference TRBV19 and TRBJ1-4, the full variable domain reads DGGITQSPKYLFRKEGQNVTLSCEQNLNHDAMYWYRQDPGQGLRLIYYSQIVNDFQKGDIAEGYSVSREKKESFPLTVTSAQKNPTAFYLCATTQTGMKEKLFFGSGTQLSVL.

This sequence joins TRBV28 and TRBJ1-2, with D hard to call. Trimming took off 2 bases at V and 3 bases at J, with 10 bases between the two ends. CDR1 is MDHEN, CDR2 SYDVKM, per germline. The CDR3 has 14 residues. The CDR3 loop is CASSLPSRDYGYTF. The CDR3 DNA is TGTGCCAGCAGTTTACCTTCCCGGGACTATGGCTACACCTTC.

The chain links TRBV11-3 to TRBJ1-1; the D is unclear. CDR3 length: 14 amino acids. V was pared by 3 bases and J by 1 base, with 9 bases between. Germline CDR1 SGHNT, CDR2 YENEEA. CDR3 nucleotide sequence: TGTGCCAGCAGCTTTGGACGTCGGAACACTGAAGCTTTCTTT. Protein: CASSFGRRNTEAFF.

V usage is TRBV10-2 and J usage is TRBJ1-5; 11 bases map to TRBD1. The germline gives CDR1 WSHSY, CDR2 SAAADI. Trimming cost V 0 bases and J 7 bases; bases outside gene matches: 2. This CDR3 spans 15 amino acids. CDR3 residues: CASSESRDRGQPQHF. In DNA form, the CDR3 reads TGCGCCAGCAGTGAGTCCCGGGACAGGGGGCAGCCCCAGCATTTT.

V gene TRBV18 combines with J gene TRBJ1-4; 9 bases match TRBD1. The CDR3 has 16 amino acids. Germline assignment: CDR1 KGHSH and CDR2 LQKENI. V was pared by 4 bases and J by 4 bases, with 7 bases of the junction left unmatched. The CDR3 here is CASSQAGTGFNEKLFF. CDR3 nucleotide sequence: TGTGCCAGCTCACAAGCCGGGACAGGGTTTAATGAAAAACTGTTTTTT.

In this sample, this clone turned up once. DNA of the CDR3: TGTGCCAGCAGTGAAGTGGGGACGACTGAAGCTTTCTTT. Amino acid sequence: CASSEVGTTEAFF. This sequence joins TRBV2 and TRBJ1-1, with D possibly being TRBD1 (5 bases). Germline V gene data show CDR1 as SNHLY and CDR2 as FYNNEI. The CDR3 covers 13 residues. The germline V and J ends were trimmed by 1 base and 5 bases, with 8 bases remaining between them.

V gene TRBV25-1 combines with J gene TRBJ2-6; perhaps TRBD1 as D (5 bases). The CDR3 sequence is 14 residues long. Per germline, CDR1 MGHDK and CDR2 SYGVNS. Trimming took off 7 bases at V and 2 bases at J, with 9 bases between the two ends. The CDR3 loop is CASTGHAGANVLTF. DNA for the CDR3: TGTGCCAGCACCGGACACGCTGGGGCCAACGTCCTGACTTTC.

In its sample, this clone was seen a few times. The J gene is TRBJ2-2, the V gene TRBV5-1; TRBD2 matches 7 bases. The V gene end was trimmed by 2 bases and the J gene end by 2 bases; junction bases not matched to a gene: 6. This CDR3 is 16 amino acids long. The germline V gene has CDR1 SGHRS and CDR2 YFSETQ. The CDR3 sequence is CASSLVPSGNTGELFF. The CDR3 nucleotides read TGCGCCAGCAGCTTAGTCCCTAGCGGAAACACCGGGGAGCTGTTTTTT.

The chain combines TRBV7-9 with TRBJ1-1; no firm D call. Germline CDR1 reads SEHNR; CDR2 reads FQNEAQ (reference sequence). This CDR3 region has 15 residues. Trimming left V 6 bases short and J 4 bases short, with 18 bases between. The CDR3 region is CASSPGSLRSTEAFF. The CDR3 coding sequence is TGTGCCAGCAGTCCCGGTTCCCTTAGGAGCACTGAAGCTTTCTTT.

This sequence joins TRBV5-6 and TRBJ2-1, with unresolved D. Germline CDR1 SGHDT, CDR2 YYEEEE. With 0 bases removed from V and 1 base from J, the gap between germline ends came to 20 bases. The CDR3 extends over 19 amino acids. The CDR3 DNA reads as TGTGCCAGCAGCTTGGGTTTAGGTAATCAACCCTTATCCTACAATGAGCAGTTCTTC. Residues: CASSLGLGNQPLSYNEQFF.

CDR3 region: CASSYGPGPYEQYF. The CDR3 coding sequence is TGTGCCAGCAGTTACGGTCCGGGGCCCTACGAGCAGTACTTC. The V gene is TRBV6-5, the J gene TRBJ2-7; tentatively, D is TRBD1 or TRBD2 (5 bases each). The CDR3 consists of 14 residues. With 2 bases removed from V and 2 bases from J, the gap between germline ends came to 10 bases. Per the germline V gene, CDR1 is MNHEY and CDR2 is SVGAGI.

The chain links TRBV27 to TRBJ2-7; TRBD1 matches 7 bases. The CDR3 totals 15 residues. Germline values: CDR1 MNHEY, CDR2 SMNVEV (reference sequence). The V and J ends lost 0 bases and 4 bases, in that order; junction bases with no gene match: 6. CDR3 protein: CASSLSPDRMYEQYF. In DNA, the CDR3 is TGTGCCAGCAGTTTATCCCCGGACAGGATGTACGAGCAGTACTTC.

V and J are TRBV14 and TRBJ2-7; TRBD2 matches 7 bases. CDR1 and CDR2 (germline): SGHDN, FVKESK. V was pared by 4 bases and J by 7 bases, with 10 bases of the junction left unmatched. The CDR3 extends over 14 amino acids. The CDR3 sequence is CASSPDGGIWEQYF. The CDR3 bases are TGTGCCAGCAGCCCCGACGGGGGGATCTGGGAGCAGTACTTC.

This chain links TRBV23-1 with TRBJ1-5, with a tentative D call TRBD1 (6 bases). TRBV23-1 is an ORF, and what it does is uncertain. The ends were cut back, 4 bases at V and 7 bases at J, with 11 bases in the middle. CDR3 size: 13 residues. CDR3 region: CASSRTRGQPQHF. The CDR3 nucleotides read TGCGCCAGCAGTCGCACCAGGGGCCAGCCCCAGCATTTT.

The J gene is TRBJ2-7, the V gene TRBV19; no firm D call. CDR3 length: 15 residues. Germline lookup yields CDR1 LNHDA and CDR2 SQIVND (reference sequence). The ends were cut back, 6 bases at V and 3 bases at J, with 18 bases in the middle. CDR3 protein: CASSPRHRLSYEQYF. CDR3 sequence (DNA): TGTGCCAGTAGCCCCCGTCACCGACTGAGCTACGAGCAGTACTTC.

V and J are TRBV4-1 and TRBJ1-1, with TRBD1 as a possible D gene (6 bases). Per germline, CDR1 MGHRA and CDR2 YSYEKL. CDR3 length: 12 residues. Trimming cost V 1 base and J 11 bases, with 11 bases left between them. Written as DNA, the CDR3 is TGCGCCAGCAGCCAAGGGGGGCCCCGGGCTTTCTTT. This gives the protein CASSQGGPRAFF.

This clone was detected only once. V gene TRBV15 combines with J gene TRBJ1-3; weak D call: TRBD1 (6 bases). Deletions cut 3 bases from V and 1 base from J, with 7 bases between. Germline V gives CDR1 LNHNV, CDR2 YYDKDF (reference sequence). The CDR3 spans 14 residues. The CDR3 bases are TGTGCCACCAGCAGCCAGGGGTCTGGAAACACCATATATTTT. Its protein product is CATSSQGSGNTIYF.

The chain recombines TRBV7-4 with TRBJ1-1; TRBD1 agrees at 8 bases. V lost 5 bases to trimming and J lost 8 bases; unmatched junction nucleotides: 13. CDR1 is SGHVT, CDR2 SQSDAQ, per germline. The CDR3 contains 15 residues. CDR3 in amino acids: CASSPYDRTGREAFF. The CDR3 DNA reads as TGTGCCAGCAGCCCATATGACAGGACAGGGCGAGAAGCTTTCTTT.

The J gene is TRBJ2-7, the V gene TRBV9, with D tentatively TRBD1 (6 bases). V was trimmed by 0 bases and J by 0 bases, leaving 13 bases between them. The germline CDR1 and CDR2 sequences are SGDLS and YYNGEE. This CDR3 contains 16 residues. CDR3: CASSVGTGKSSYEQYF. The CDR3 coding sequence is TGTGCCAGCAGCGTAGGCACAGGGAAAAGCTCCTACGAGCAGTACTTC.